The TCR beta chain under discussion was sequenced for a study of CD8 T cells in Susac syndrome. The overall study: Intravenous immunoglobulin alone or corticosteroids were being given to patients with Susac syndrome at blood draw, unless they were therapy-naive.

Notes on the study in general: Clonal expansion was present among Susac CD8+ cells. This expansion reached its peak in TEMRA cells and in active patients.

The V gene's germline CDR1 is SQVTM and CDR2 ANQGSEA. The ends lost 4 bases at V and 1 base at J; junction bases unmatched: 6. This CDR3 is 15 amino acids long. A remark on this clonotype: The antigen remains unidentified.

cDNA came from approximately 0.5 to 1 ug RNA primed by random hexamers. With immunoSEQ multiplex PCR, TCR beta CDR3 was amplified across 54 Vbeta and 13 Jbeta. TCRdb processed the immunoSEQ multiplex PCR reads anew with MiXCR; each CDR3 protein has one entry. Seen here are about 100,000 distinct CDR3 sequences, nearly 97% observed once, and the top ten hold 0.25% to 0.35%. Negative isolation yielded the CD8+ and CD4+ T cells, while FACS enriched the TEMRA cells. V and J are TRBV29-1 and TRBJ2-1; TRBD2 agrees at 8 bases. Input material: CD8+ T cells from PBMCs. This clonotype originated in a human donor with Susac syndrome. The DNA of the CDR3 is TGCAGCGTTGGGGGGCGGGAGGTTTCCTACAATGAGCAGTTCTTC. Its protein product is CSVGGREVSYNEQFF.